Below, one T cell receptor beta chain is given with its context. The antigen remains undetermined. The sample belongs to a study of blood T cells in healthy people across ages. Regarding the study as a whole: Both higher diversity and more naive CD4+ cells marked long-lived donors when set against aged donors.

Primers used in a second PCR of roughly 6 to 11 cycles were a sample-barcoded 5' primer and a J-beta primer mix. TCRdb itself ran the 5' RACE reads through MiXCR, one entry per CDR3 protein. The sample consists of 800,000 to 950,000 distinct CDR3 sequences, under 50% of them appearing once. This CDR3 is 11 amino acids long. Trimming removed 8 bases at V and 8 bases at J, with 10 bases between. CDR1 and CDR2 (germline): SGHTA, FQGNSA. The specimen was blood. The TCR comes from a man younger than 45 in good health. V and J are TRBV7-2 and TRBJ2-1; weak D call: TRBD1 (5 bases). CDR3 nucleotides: TGTGCCAGCCTGGGGCTGGATGAGCAGTTCTTC. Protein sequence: CASLGLDEQFF.